Sequencing of this T cell receptor beta chain was carried out in a study of blood T cell repertoires in COVID-19. Study as a whole: Whether acute or convalescent, the COVID-19 samples came from the United States, Italy and Spain.

Germline V CDR1 and CDR2: LGHDT, YNNKEL (reference sequence). The CDR3 spans 11 residues. Trimming took 8 bases from V and 7 from J, leaving 11 bases between them. As processed by the authors: Amplifying reference gene primers gave estimates of nucleated cell counts. TCRdb keeps only in-frame clones here, not all; method: immunoSEQ multiplex PCR. D and trimming come from the DNA, and the V and J calls and clone size come from that table. Among 150,000 or so clones, 80% were seen once, and the ten largest hold 3% to 3.5%. The TCR was taken from a woman between 55 and 75 years old who had recovered from COVID-19. This sequence joins TRBV3-1 (or the pseudogene TRBV3-2) and TRBJ1-1, with D uncertain. Material: PBMCs or T cells enriched from blood (not recorded which). This chain's CDR3 is CASLRGREAFF. The DNA of the CDR3 is TGTGCCAGCCTGAGAGGCCGTGAAGCTTTCTTT.